Sequencing of this T cell receptor beta chain was carried out in a study of T cell responses to AZD1222 COVID-19 vaccine. The repertoire was sequenced with immunoSEQ multiplex PCR; TCRdb's copy has only in-frame clones and lacks some. The sample has approximately 150,000 clones; 93% are singletons. Regarding this clone: Its antigen is as yet unknown.

General observations from the study: In all cases, repertoires were sampled only after the peak T cell response. Along spike, vaccine-associated CD4 TCRs were found throughout, with dominance at 160-218 and 743-854.

With 0 bases removed from V and 4 bases from J, the gap between germline ends came to 13 bases. Germline V gene lookup returns CDR1 SGHRS and CDR2 YFSETQ. The CDR3 has 15 amino acids. Sample: peripheral blood, taken on day 0 of AZD1222 vaccination. The sequence was obtained from an adult in good health. The chain joins TRBV5-1 to TRBJ1-2; possibly TRBD1 for D (6 bases). This chain's CDR3 is CASSLEVRGGYGYTF. The CDR3 bases are TGCGCCAGCAGCTTGGAAGTTAGGGGGGGCTATGGCTACACCTTC.